Described below is a single T cell receptor beta chain sequence and its context. The data are from a study of T cell changes during pregnancy in multiple sclerosis. Using immunoSEQ multiplex PCR, the repertoire was profiled, and TCRdb retains in-frame clones only, with some absent. The top ten clones hold almost 5.5% of a sample with approximately 32,000 clones, around nine tenths of them seen once. The input for sequencing was peripheral blood, taken in the third trimester of pregnancy. This clonotype was obtained from a female donor in good health, enrolled as a control in a pregnancy study.

The CDR3 DNA follows: TGTGCCAGCAGTGCCCCGACAGGGCTCGATCAGCCCCAGCATTTT. Translating it yields CASSAPTGLDQPQHF. V gene TRBV6-1 combines with J gene TRBJ1-5, with 7 bases lining up with TRBD1. The CDR3 has 15 amino acids. The ends lost 4 bases at V and 5 bases at J; junction bases unmatched: 8. From germline, CDR1 is MNHNS and CDR2 SASEGT.